Listed below are T cell receptor beta chains from one sample, sequenced in a study of shared clonotypes between healthy human individuals. Assay: immunoSEQ multiplex PCR; the TCRdb copy retains only in-frame clones and omits some. The sample consists of about 79,000 clones, roughly three fifths of them appearing once. Material: memory CD8+ T cells sorted from blood. Receptors originate from a man aged 25 to 45 in good health. The CDR3 runs from the conserved cysteine through the conserved F or W.

len: 16; v_gene: TRBV5-4; j_gene: TRBJ1-5; CDR3aa: CASSSFPGGSNQPQHF
len: 14; v_gene: TRBV6-5; j_gene: TRBJ2-7; CDR3aa: CASSAGTGGYEQYF
len: 13; v_gene: TRBV10-2; j_gene: TRBJ2-1; CDR3aa: CASSDFLTNEQFF
len: 13; v_gene: TRBV7-9; j_gene: TRBJ2-5; CDR3aa: CASSLGQLETQYF
len: 16; v_gene: TRBV9; j_gene: TRBJ2-2; CDR3aa: CASSVDAGVNTGELFF
len: 15; v_gene: TRBV21-1; j_gene: TRBJ1-1; CDR3aa: CASSTSWTGDTEAFF
len: 14; v_gene: TRBV27; j_gene: TRBJ1-5; CDR3aa: CASSLLGGFQPQHF
len: 16; v_gene: TRBV28; j_gene: TRBJ2-5; CDR3aa: CASSLLSGGTEETQYF
len: 16; v_gene: TRBV27; j_gene: TRBJ1-2; CDR3aa: CASSPTWTEYNYGYTF
len: 14; v_gene: TRBV4-3; j_gene: TRBJ2-7; CDR3aa: CASSLQLVSYEQYF
len: 15; v_gene: TRBV9; j_gene: TRBJ2-7; CDR3aa: CASSASPESSYEQYF
len: 15; v_gene: TRBV5-5; j_gene: TRBJ1-1; CDR3aa: CASSLKFLGDTEAFF
len: 13; v_gene: TRBV6-6; j_gene: TRBJ1-5; CDR3aa: CASSPFSNQPQHF
len: 16; v_gene: TRBV2; j_gene: TRBJ2-7; CDR3aa: CASRRGRLTDSYEQYF
len: 14; v_gene: TRBV25-1; j_gene: TRBJ2-1; CDR3aa: CASRELDREHEQFF
len: 15; v_gene: TRBV29-1; j_gene: TRBJ2-5; CDR3aa: CSVEARTSGSETQYF
len: 13; v_gene: TRBV27; j_gene: TRBJ2-5; CDR3aa: CASSLSRAETQYF
len: 14; v_gene: TRBV7-2; j_gene: TRBJ2-7; CDR3aa: CASRPGGPSYEQYF
len: 13; v_gene: TRBV7-2; j_gene: TRBJ2-7; CDR3aa: CASSRIQGNEQYF
len: 12; v_gene: TRBV29-1; j_gene: TRBJ2-2; CDR3aa: CSVEPGTGELFF
len: 13; v_gene: TRBV5-1; j_gene: TRBJ2-1; CDR3aa: CASSLGLNNEQFF
len: 20; v_gene: TRBV18; j_gene: TRBJ1-3; CDR3aa: CASSPWDSSPGSSSGNTIYF